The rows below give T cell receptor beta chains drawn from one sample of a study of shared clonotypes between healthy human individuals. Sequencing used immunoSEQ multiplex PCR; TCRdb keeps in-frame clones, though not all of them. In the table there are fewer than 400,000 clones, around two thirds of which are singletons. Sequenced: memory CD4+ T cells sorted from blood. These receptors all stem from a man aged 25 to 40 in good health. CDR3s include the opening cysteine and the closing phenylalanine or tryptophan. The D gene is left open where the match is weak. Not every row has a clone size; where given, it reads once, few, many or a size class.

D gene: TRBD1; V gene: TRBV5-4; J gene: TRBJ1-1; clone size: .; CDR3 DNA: TGTGCCAGCAGCTTGGCCTTAGGGGGCAAGACTGAAGCTTTCTTT; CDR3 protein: CASSLALGGKTEAFF
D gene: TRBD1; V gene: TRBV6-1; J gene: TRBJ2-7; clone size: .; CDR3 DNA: TGTGCCAGCAGTTCCACCGACAGGGCCTACGAGCAGTACTTC; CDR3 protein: CASSSTDRAYEQYF
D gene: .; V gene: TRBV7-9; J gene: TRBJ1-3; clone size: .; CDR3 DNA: TGTGCCAGCAGCACGGTACGGGCCTTCTCTGGAAACACCATATATTTT; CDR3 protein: CASSTVRAFSGNTIYF
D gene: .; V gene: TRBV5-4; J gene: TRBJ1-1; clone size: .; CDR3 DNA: TGTGCCAGCAGCAAAAAATTTGGTAGTGAAGCTTTCTTT; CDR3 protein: CASSKKFGSEAFF
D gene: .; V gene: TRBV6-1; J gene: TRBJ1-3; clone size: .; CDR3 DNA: TGTGCCAGTCAAGCAGGAAACACCATATATTTT; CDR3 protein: CASQAGNTIYF
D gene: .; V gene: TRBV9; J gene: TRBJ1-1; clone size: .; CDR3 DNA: TGTGCCAGCAGCGTATCCCTTAACACTGAAGCTTTCTTT; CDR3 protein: CASSVSLNTEAFF
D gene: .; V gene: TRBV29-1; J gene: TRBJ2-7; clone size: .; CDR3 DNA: TGCAGCGTTGGACGGGACGGAGCCTACGAGCAGTACTTC; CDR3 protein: CSVGRDGAYEQYF
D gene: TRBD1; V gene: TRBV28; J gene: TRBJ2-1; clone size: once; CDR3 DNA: TGTGCCAGCAGTTTCTTGGACAGGTACAATGAGCAGTTCTTC; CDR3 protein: CASSFLDRYNEQFF
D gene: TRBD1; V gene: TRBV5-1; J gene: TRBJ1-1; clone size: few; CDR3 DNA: TGCGCCAGCAGCCGACAGGGGACTAACACTGAAGCTTTCTTT; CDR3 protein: CASSRQGTNTEAFF
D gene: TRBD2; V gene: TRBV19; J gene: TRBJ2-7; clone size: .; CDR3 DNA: TGTGCCAGCGGGACTACAACTCCGTACGAGCAGTACTTC; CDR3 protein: CASGTTTPYEQYF